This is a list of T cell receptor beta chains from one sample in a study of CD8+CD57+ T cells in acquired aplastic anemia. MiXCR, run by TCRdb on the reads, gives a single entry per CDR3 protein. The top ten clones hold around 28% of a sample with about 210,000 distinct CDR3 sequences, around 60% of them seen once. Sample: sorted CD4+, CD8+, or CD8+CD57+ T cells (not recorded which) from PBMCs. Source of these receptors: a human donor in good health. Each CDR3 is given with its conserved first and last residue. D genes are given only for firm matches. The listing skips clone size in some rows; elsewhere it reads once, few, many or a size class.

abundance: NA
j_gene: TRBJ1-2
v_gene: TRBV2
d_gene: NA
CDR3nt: TGTGCCAGCAGGGAACGGACACAAAGAGTTTGCACCTTC
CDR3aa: CASRERTQRVCTF

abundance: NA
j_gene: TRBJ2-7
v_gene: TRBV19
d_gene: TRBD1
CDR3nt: TGTGCCAGTAGTATAGTAGCGACAGGGGTGAGTACCCCCTACGAGCAGTACTTC
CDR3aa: CASSIVATGVSTPYEQYF

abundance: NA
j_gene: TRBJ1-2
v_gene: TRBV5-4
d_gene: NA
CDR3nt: TGTGCCAGCAGTTTGGAACAGACCTTAACTGGTGGCTACACCTTC
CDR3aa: CASSLEQTLTGGYTF

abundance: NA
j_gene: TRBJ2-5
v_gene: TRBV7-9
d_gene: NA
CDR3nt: TGTGCCAGCAGCTTGGTCGGCTTGAAAGGGACCCAGTACTTC
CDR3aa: CASSLVGLKGTQYF

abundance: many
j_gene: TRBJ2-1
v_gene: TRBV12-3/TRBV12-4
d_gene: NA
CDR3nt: TGTGCCAGCAGTTGGGGTACAAGTAAAAATGAGCAGTTCTTC
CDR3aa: CASSWGTSKNEQFF

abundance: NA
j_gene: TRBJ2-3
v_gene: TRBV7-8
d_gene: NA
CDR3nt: TGTGCCAGCAGCTTAGCGCTCGAACGCGCAGATACGCAGTATTTT
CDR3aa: CASSLALERADTQYF

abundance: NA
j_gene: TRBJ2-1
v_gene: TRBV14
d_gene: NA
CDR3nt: TGTGCCAGCAGCCAAGATAACAGTTTACTTTACAATGAGCAGTTCTTC
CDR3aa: CASSQDNSLLYNEQFF

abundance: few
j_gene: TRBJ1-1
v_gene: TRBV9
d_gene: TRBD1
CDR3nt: TGCGCCAGCGGCCGGGACAGAAATTTTGAAGCTTTCTTT
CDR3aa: CASGRDRNFEAFF

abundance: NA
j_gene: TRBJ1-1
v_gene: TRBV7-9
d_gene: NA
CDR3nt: TGTGCCAGCAGCTTAGATGGGGGAGAGACTGAAGCTTTCTTT
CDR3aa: CASSLDGGETEAFF

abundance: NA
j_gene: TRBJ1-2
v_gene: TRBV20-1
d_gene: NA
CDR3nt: TGCAGTGCTAGACATGCTCGGGGCTACACCTTC
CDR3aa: CSARHARGYTF

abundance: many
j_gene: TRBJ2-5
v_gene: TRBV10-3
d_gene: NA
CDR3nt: TGTGCCATCAGTGGGATCGGGGGGCTGCGAGAGACCCAGTACTTC
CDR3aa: CAISGIGGLRETQYF

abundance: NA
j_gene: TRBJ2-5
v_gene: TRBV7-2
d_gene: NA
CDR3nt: TGTGCCAGCAGCTACCACCCCCGGGAGACCCAGTACTTC
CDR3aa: CASSYHPRETQYF

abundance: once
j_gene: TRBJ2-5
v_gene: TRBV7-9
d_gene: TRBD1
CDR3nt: TGTGCCAGCAGCTCAGGGGGGACCCAGTACTTC
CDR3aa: CASSSGGTQYF